These 20 T cell receptor beta chains were all obtained from the same sample, sequenced in a study of regulatory T cells in long-lasting Graves disease. Indicated time point: newly diagnosed GD, antithyroid drugs for less than 3 months. Extracted PBMC RNA gave rise to the TCR library. Arm-PCR of CDR3 regions with iRepertoire HTBI primers generated TCR beta libraries. TCRdb re-derived calls from the multiplex PCR reads in MiXCR, one entry per CDR3 protein. The data show about half a million distinct CDR3 sequences, around 11% seen once. These same records also appear under a second study, on T cells in Graves' hyperthyroidism and ophthalmopathy.

The source material was peripheral blood mononuclear cells (PBMCs), sampled at new diagnosis, from a patient treated with antithyroid drugs. The receptors were gathered from a woman in her 30s with Graves disease.

J is TRBJ2-1 and V is TRBV7-2; D might be TRBD2 (5 bases). The CDR3 sequence is 17 residues long. Germline CDR1 reads SGHTA; CDR2 reads FQGNSA. V lost 3 bases and J 6 bases, leaving 21 bases between the germline ends. The CDR3, as DNA: TGTGCCAGCAGCTTCCTCTATAGCGAAAGAGAGGTCAATGAGCAGTTCTTC. Its protein product is CASSFLYSEREVNEQFF.

The rearrangement joins TRBV27 to TRBJ2-5, with 13 bases that match TRBD2. The assigned J gene may be wrong: the sequence end matches TRBJ2-1 better. Germline values: CDR1 MNHEY, CDR2 SMNVEV (reference sequence). The CDR3 loop spans 18 amino acids. The CDR3 DNA follows: TGTGCCAGCAGTTTACGGATACTAGCGGGAGGGCCAAGGAATGAGCAGTTCTTC. It specifies CASSLRILAGGPRNEQFF.

This clonotype was found many times. This rearrangement joins TRBV12-3 or TRBV12-4 to TRBJ2-3; TRBD1 matches 7 bases. The J segment lost 0 bases and the V segment lost 5 bases, leaving 11 bases of the junction unmatched. The CDR3 is made up of 17 amino acids. CDR3 bases: TGTGCCAGCAGTGATTTCCGACAGGGTATTAGCACAGATACGCAGTATTTT. Encoded protein: CASSDFRQGISTDTQYF.

This clonotype was observed at least ten times. This chain links TRBV30 with TRBJ1-3; no definite D call. The germline V gene has CDR1 GTSNPN and CDR2 SVGIG (reference sequence). The CDR3 runs 12 residues. Trimming pared 3 bases from V and 4 bases from J, leaving 7 bases between. The CDR3 is CAWRGNGNTIYF. The CDR3 DNA reads as TGTGCCTGGAGGGGTAACGGAAACACCATATATTTT.

This clonotype was counted ten times or more. This chain links TRBV18 with TRBJ1-2; D is uncertain. The ends were cut back, 6 bases at V and 7 bases at J, with 21 bases in the middle. This CDR3 has 15 amino acids. The germline V gene has CDR1 KGHSH and CDR2 LQKENI. The CDR3 loop reads CASSPTRGFAFGYTF. DNA of the CDR3: TGTGCCAGCTCCCCAACGAGAGGATTTGCTTTTGGCTACACCTTC. Full variable domain (remainder filled in from reference TRBV18 and TRBJ1-2): NAGVMQNPRHLVRRRGQEARLRCSPMKGHSHVYWYRQLPEEGLKFMVYLQKENIIDESGMPKERFSAEFPKEGPSILRIQQVVRGDSAAYFCASSPTRGFAFGYTFGSGTRLTVV.

This clonotype was counted ten times or more. J is TRBJ2-2 and V is TRBV9; 8 bases are shared with TRBD2. V shed 3 bases and J 3 bases; nucleotides not matched to a gene: 10. The length of the CDR3 is 17 residues. Germline V CDR1 and CDR2: SGDLS, YYNGEE. The CDR3 sequence: CASSGPLSGIDTGELFF. The CDR3 coding sequence is TGTGCCAGCAGCGGTCCGCTTAGCGGGATTGACACCGGGGAGCTGTTTTTT.

The chain carries TRBV7-9 and TRBJ2-7; 8 bases align to TRBD1. The germline gives CDR1 SEHNR, CDR2 FQNEAQ (reference sequence). V lost 1 base to trimming and J lost 1 base; unmatched junction nucleotides: 3. CDR3 length equals 15 residues. The CDR3 reads CASSLGDRRSYEQYF. The DNA for the CDR3 is TGTGCCAGCAGCTTAGGGGACAGGAGATCCTACGAGCAGTACTTC.

The gene calls are TRBV4-1 and TRBJ1-1; a possible D gene is TRBD1 (5 bases). Germline lookup yields CDR1 MGHRA and CDR2 YSYEKL. This CDR3 comprises 13 residues. Deletions cut 6 bases from V and 4 bases from J, with 12 bases between. This CDR3 is CASRRARATEAFF. The CDR3 nucleotides read TGCGCCAGCAGAAGAGCCAGGGCCACTGAAGCTTTCTTT.

This clonotype was observed a handful of times. This chain uses TRBV29-1 with TRBJ2-1, with 7 nucleotides matching TRBD1. Germline CDR1 is SQVTM and CDR2 is ANQGSEA. V dropped 6 bases and J dropped 5; count of bases not matched to a gene: 7. The CDR3 consists of 13 residues. CDR3 DNA sequence: TGCAGCGTCGACAGGGCCCAAAACAATGAGCAGTTCTTC. Its protein is CSVDRAQNNEQFF.

This clonotype was counted between two and nine times. The J gene is TRBJ2-1, the V gene TRBV19; D is unresolved. The length of the CDR3 is 13 residues. Germline V gives CDR1 LNHDA, CDR2 SQIVND (reference sequence). The V end lost 6 bases, the J end lost 0 bases, and 6 bases lay between the germline ends. In DNA, the CDR3 is TGTGCCAGTAGACCTACCTCCTACAATGAGCAGTTCTTC. Its translation is CASRPTSYNEQFF.

V gene TRBV2 combines with J gene TRBJ2-1; 10 bases map to TRBD1. Germline CDR1 SNHLY, CDR2 FYNNEI. J was trimmed by 6 bases and V by 4 bases; bases with no gene match: 3. The CDR3 has 14 amino acids. CDR3 DNA: TGTGCCAGCAGTGCCCGGGACAGGGGCAATGAGCAGTTCTTC. Its translation: CASSARDRGNEQFF. Complete variable domain (other parts from reference TRBV2 and TRBJ2-1): EPEVTQTPSHQVTQMGQEVILRCVPISNHLYFYWYRQILGQKVEFLVSFYNNEISEKSEIFDDQFSVERPDGSNFTLKIRSTKLEDSAMYFCASSARDRGNEQFFGPGTRLTVL.

This clonotype was seen only once. A far larger clone is just one base off, so this is likely a read error. The genes are TRBV11-2 and TRBJ1-1; no reliable D call. The germline V gene encodes CDR1 SGHAT and CDR2 FQNNGV. This CDR3 has 13 amino acids. Here the CDR3 reads CVSTPQPNTEAFF. Here the CDR3 DNA reads TGTGTCAGCACCCCACAACCGAACACTGAAGCTTTCTTT.

This rearrangement joins TRBV4-3 to TRBJ1-2, with 9 bases identical to TRBD1. The CDR3 runs to 15 residues. In germline, CDR1 is LGHNA, CDR2 YSLEER. V was clipped by 2 bases and J by 8 bases; unmatched bases: 9. The CDR3 nucleotides read TGCGCCAGCAGCCAACCCACCGGGACAGGGCACGGCTACACCTTC. Translation: CASSQPTGTGHGYTF.

The chain combines TRBV28 with TRBJ1-4, with D possibly matching TRBD1 (5 bases). CDR1 MDHEN and CDR2 SYDVKM come from the germline V gene. V was cut by 4 bases and J by 0 bases, with 9 bases left in between. The CDR3 has 15 residues. The CDR3 nucleotides read TGTGCCAGCAGTTCGGCAGGGACAACTAATGAAAAACTGTTTTTT. Translated: CASSSAGTTNEKLFF.

In this sample, this clonotype turned up many times. This rearrangement joins TRBV14 to TRBJ1-2; D unclear. Trimming took off 2 bases at V and 7 bases at J, with 17 bases between the two ends. This CDR3 region has 15 residues. Per germline, CDR1 SGHDN and CDR2 FVKESK. The CDR3 region has the DNA TGTGCCAGCAGCCAAAAAGGGAGAAAACTGGGTGGCTACACCTTC. Translation: CASSQKGRKLGGYTF.

This clonotype was observed at least ten times. The chain carries TRBV2 and TRBJ2-7; D is possibly TRBD1 or TRBD2 (5 bases each). Germline values: CDR1 SNHLY, CDR2 FYNNEI. V dropped 2 bases and J dropped 5 bases, with 16 bases sitting between them. This CDR3 is 15 amino acids long. The DNA of the CDR3 is TGTGCCAGCAGTGAAAACCGAGGGGAAACTGACGAGCAGTACTTC. Its translation is CASSENRGETDEQYF.

In its sample, this clonotype was seen many times. This chain connects TRBV11-2 to TRBJ2-7; D possibly corresponds to TRBD1 (6 bases). The CDR3 contains 15 residues. Germline lookup yields CDR1 SGHAT and CDR2 FQNNGV. Trimming took off 2 bases at V and 5 bases at J, with 16 bases between the two ends. The CDR3 is CASSLYGGPGDEQYF. CDR3 sequence (DNA): TGTGCCAGCAGCTTATACGGTGGACCAGGGGACGAGCAGTACTTC.

This clonotype was found a few times. The rearrangement links TRBV7-2 to TRBJ1-2; no reliable D call. This CDR3 contains 14 residues. Trimming shortened V by 2 bases and J by 0 bases, and 7 bases separated the two germline ends. Germline CDR1 reads SGHTA; CDR2 reads FQGNSA. The chain's CDR3 is CASSLSGANYGYTF. In DNA, the CDR3 is TGTGCCAGCAGCTTATCTGGGGCTAACTATGGCTACACCTTC. Full variable domain (outside the CDR3, taken from reference TRBV7-2 and TRBJ1-2): GAGVSQSPSNKVTEKGKDVELRCDPISGHTALYWYRQSLGQGLEFLIYFQGNSAPDKSGLPSDRFSAERTGGSVSTLTIQRTQQEDSAVYLCASSLSGANYGYTFGSGTRLTVV.

This clonotype was counted ten times or more. The chain is built from TRBV30 and TRBJ1-6; no clear D gene. CDR3 length: 13 residues. The germline CDR1 and CDR2 sequences are GTSNPN and SVGIG (reference sequence). The germline V and J ends were trimmed by 3 bases and 10 bases, with 13 bases remaining between them. CDR3 amino acids: CAWRLTERSPLHF. CDR3 in DNA: TGTGCCTGGAGATTGACCGAGCGGTCACCCCTCCACTTT.

The CDR3 DNA sequence: TGTGCCAGCAGTCCCGGACAGCCTAGCACAGATACGCAGTATTTT. This gives the protein CASSPGQPSTDTQYF. The J gene is TRBJ2-3, the V gene TRBV6-1, with D perhaps TRBD1 (6 bases). Looked up from germline, CDR1 is MNHNS and CDR2 is SASEGT. Trimming pared 5 bases from V and 0 bases from J, leaving 12 bases between. The CDR3 is 15 residues long.